This TCR beta chain stems from a study of brain T cells in children with intractable seizures. CDR1 is SGHNT, CDR2 YENEEA, per germline. The V gene lost 4 bases and the J gene lost 3 bases, with 13 bases spanning the gap. This CDR3 region has 15 residues. The table came from immunoSEQ multiplex PCR; TCRdb's copy has only in-frame clones and leaves some out. This sample has around 340,000 clones, with nearly 95% found just once. Documented time point: blood from clinic visit 5 months post-surgery; TSC patient then seizure free. J is TRBJ2-1 and V is TRBV11-3; maybe TRBD2 (5 bases). This sequence originates from a boy in the first two years of life with tuberous sclerosis and intractable seizures. Specimen: peripheral blood, collected around 5 months after surgery. CDR3 DNA: TGTGCCAGCAGCTCACGGGGTGGAGTCTACAATGAGCAGTTCTTC. Residues: CASSSRGGVYNEQFF.